Each of the 10 T cell receptor beta chains below was sequenced from the same sample in a study of human thymus T cells. Sequenced by immunoSEQ multiplex PCR; TCRdb stores in-frame clones only, minus some. The sample has 75,000 to 90,000 clones, 96% seen once. The source of the thymus tissue was resections taken during corrective heart surgery. The specimen sequenced was thymus tissue. The receptors come from a boy less than two years old with a congenital heart defect but otherwise immunologically healthy.

The chain carries TRBV13 and TRBJ1-5, with a tentative D call TRBD1 (5 bases). V dropped 0 bases and J dropped 7 bases, with 10 bases sitting between them. From germline, CDR1 is PRHDT and CDR2 FYEKMQ (reference sequence). This CDR3 comprises 14 residues. The CDR3 bases are TGTGCCAGCAGCTTAGGTGGGGGTAGGCAGCCCCAGCATTTT. It is translated as CASSLGGGRQPQHF.

The chain combines TRBV7-3 with TRBJ1-1, with D possibly matching TRBD1 (6 bases). Per the germline V gene, CDR1 is SGHTA and CDR2 is FQGTGA. V lost 4 bases and J lost 4, with 10 bases in between. CDR3 length: 13 residues. The CDR3 is CASSYEGGTEAFF. The CDR3 DNA reads as TGTGCCAGCAGCTACGAGGGGGGCACTGAAGCTTTCTTT.

The chain is built from TRBV4-2 and TRBJ1-1; no clear D. There are 17 residues in the CDR3. Trimming removed 2 bases at V and 7 bases at J, with 23 bases between. Germline loops: CDR1 LGHNA, CDR2 YNFKEQ. The CDR3 protein is CASSQLPSGGKNGEAFF. The CDR3 DNA reads TGTGCCAGCAGCCAATTGCCCTCCGGTGGCAAAAATGGTGAAGCTTTCTTT.

This clone was detected a few times. The chain carries TRBV16 and TRBJ1-6; D is ambiguous. The CDR3 runs 16 residues. Germline assignment: CDR1 KGHSY and CDR2 FQNENV. The V gene lost 4 bases and the J gene lost 2 bases, with 12 bases spanning the gap. The DNA of the CDR3 is TGTGCCAGCAGCCCGATAGACGCTCCCTATAATTCACCCCTCCACTTT. Translating gives CASSPIDAPYNSPLHF.

Only one count was recorded for this clone. The chain employs TRBV6-1 and TRBJ2-3; D is uncertain. The CDR3 is 13 amino acids. Germline CDR1 MNHNS, CDR2 SASEGT. V lost 2 bases and J 8 bases, leaving 11 bases between the germline ends. For the CDR3, the DNA is TGTGCCAGCAGTGAAAGAGAGCATCCTACGCAGTATTTT. The encoded protein is CASSEREHPTQYF.

In DNA, the CDR3 is TGTGCCAGCAGTCCCCAGATCCGGGACGCTGGAAACACCATATATTTT. This sequence encodes CASSPQIRDAGNTIYF. The V gene is TRBV28, the J gene TRBJ1-3, with a weak D call TRBD1 (5 bases). Per the germline V gene, CDR1 is MDHEN and CDR2 is SYDVKM. The CDR3 extends over 16 amino acids. Trimming removed 5 bases at V and 2 bases at J, with 16 bases between. The variable domain in full, with the rest retrieved from reference TRBV28 and TRBJ1-3, is DVKVTQSSRYLVKRTGEKVFLECVQDMDHENMFWYRQDPGLGLRLIYFSYDVKMKEKGDIPEGYSVSREKKERFSLILESASTNQTSMYLCASSPQIRDAGNTIYFGEGSWLTVV.

The chain is built from TRBV6-1 and TRBJ2-1, with D perhaps matching TRBD2 (5 bases). Trimming stripped 2 bases from V and 3 bases from J, with 11 bases between. The CDR3 covers 15 residues. Looked up from germline, CDR1 is MNHNS and CDR2 is SASEGT. CDR3 sequence reads: CASSEWRRRYNEQFF. CDR3 DNA sequence: TGTGCCAGCAGTGAATGGAGGAGGCGCTACAATGAGCAGTTCTTC.

The chain uses TRBV5-1 and TRBJ1-4; perhaps TRBD1 as D (5 bases). V lost 2 bases, J lost 1 base, and 12 bases lay in between. Germline values: CDR1 SGHRS, CDR2 YFSETQ. The CDR3 sequence is 16 residues long. CDR3 sequence (DNA): TGCGCCAGCAGCTTCCTCGACAGAGAAACTAATGAAAAACTGTTTTTT. Translating it yields CASSFLDRETNEKLFF.

The chain carries TRBV10-2 and TRBJ2-1, with D maybe TRBD2 (6 bases). V was pared by 6 bases and J by 9 bases, with 21 bases between. The germline V gene encodes CDR1 WSHSY and CDR2 SAAADI. The CDR3 runs to 15 residues. The CDR3 protein is CASRDPMEGKGEQFF. CDR3 coding DNA: TGCGCCAGCAGAGACCCGATGGAGGGAAAAGGTGAGCAGTTCTTC.

This chain connects TRBV6-1 to TRBJ2-5, with D possibly matching TRBD1 (6 bases). The J call is doubtful: the DNA matches TRBJ2-7 better. Germline V gives CDR1 MNHNS, CDR2 SASEGT. The CDR3 is 13 residues long. The CDR3 sequence is CATRDRLTYEQYF. In nucleotides, the CDR3 is TGTGCCACCCGAGACAGGCTAACCTACGAGCAGTACTTC.